The clone carrying this T cell receptor beta chain was seen a few times. Antigen unknown. From germline, CDR1 is SGHTA and CDR2 FQGTGA. The CDR3 is 14 amino acids. V was cut by 6 bases and J by 0 bases, with 8 bases left in between. TCRdb reprocessed the 5' RACE reads via MiXCR and lists one record per CDR3 protein. The sample consists of more than 120,000 distinct CDR3 sequences, under 25% of them appearing once. This record belongs to a study of T-cell memory formation after mild COVID-19. Study in general: Clustering of TCRs was largely donor specific. Study-wide results and limits: In pre-infection memory, a portion of responding clones appeared, which suggested that cross-reactive memory joined.

Sequences were obtained from PBMCs or a T cell subset sorted from them (not recorded which). This clonotype originated in an adult woman who had mild COVID-19 (a few samples of this study predate the infection). Cell type and time point are not known. This rearrangement joins TRBV7-3 to TRBJ2-2, with D perhaps TRBD2 (6 bases). The CDR3 protein is CASREGANTGELFF. The DNA of the CDR3 is TGTGCCAGCAGGGAGGGAGCGAACACCGGGGAGCTGTTTTTT.